The present T cell receptor (beta chain) was sequenced within a study of cytomegalovirus exposure and HLA in healthy donors (dated by TCRdb to the late 2010s). As for the study more broadly: An earlier analysis of roughly 570 of the donors reported approximately 300 Gb of sequence data and around 110 million unique TCR beta sequences obtained from approximately 180 million T cells. An early release covering some 640 HLA-typed donors comprised about 290 gigabases of sequencing data and approximately 85 million unique TCR sequences. Among the roughly 400 genotyped donors, under 90% belonged to the genetic ancestry cluster associated with self-reported Caucasian donors. The aim of the study was to test whether cataloging public T cell receptors could identify signatures of past pathogen exposure. The study used immunosequencing to profile the T cell repertoires of 666 subjects and linked those repertoires to cytomegalovirus serostatus. A separate validation cohort of about 110 different subjects was used in addition to the approximately 610-subject first cohort. To predict cytomegalovirus infection status, the study brought together high-throughput TCR immunosequencing, statistical association of individual TCRs with disease status, and machine learning. A later analysis re-analyzed previously published TCR beta repertoires from roughly 600 donors and added high-resolution HLA genotyping to study TCR occurrence patterns. Rather than using new phenotypic data, the later analysis identified candidate immune exposures from TCR beta sequences and from how often those sequences occurred across donors. To decide whether each TCR beta V gene segment behaved as functional or pseudogenic, an earlier analysis of some 580 of the donors relied on high-throughput TCR beta sequencing. Donor age, sex, ethnicity and CMV serostatus were compiled together with the repertoire data. In a later genetic analysis, genome-wide SNP genotypes for about three fifths of the roughly 670 donors were used, and that subset was treated as a discovery cohort. Every repertoire in the discovery cohort had been generated on one and the same sequencing platform. Both class I and class II loci were covered by HLA typing, at four-digit resolution. The number of typed donors differed by locus: about 620-630 for A, B, C, DRB1 and DQB1; some 540 for DQA1; around 610 for DPA1; and about 450 for DPB1. Four to six DR-DQ haplotypes were handled as single units for association and clustering because linkage in the cohort was strong. On average, about 200,000 unique TCR beta nucleotide sequences were sequenced per donor among about 400 genotyped donors of the cohort, with roughly 18% of those sequences being non-productive.

What the work shows at the level of the full study, not this receptor alone: Because some donors lacked HLA typing at each locus, the association tests relied only on the typed subset. In this cohort, only TCR beta chains were sequenced, and detectable features were limited by the absence of alpha or paired-chain data. A later analysis found that most CMV-associated TCR beta chains appeared HLA-restricted, with HLA associations seemingly driven largely by CMV exposure. According to the authors, the approach could potentially be generalized to other disease states and immunological phenotypes. A few of the identified cytomegalovirus-associated TCR beta chains were confirmed in vitro to be specific for cytomegalovirus antigens. In a later analysis, the rate of TCR association differed among HLA loci, with DRB1 alleles having the most associated TCRs and HLA-C alleles having the fewest. Broadly in line with IMGT annotations, most TCR beta V segments showed up in productive rearrangements about 87% or about 30% of the time in an earlier analysis of under 700 of the donors. The sequencing pipeline was judged likely to have produced a cluster of highly shared sequence variants as a technical artifact. Around 16 rarely observed V segments, including chromosome 9 orphons, were excluded from the earlier analysis of some 590 of the donors because counts were too low. Specific HLA alleles were associated with roughly 16,000 TCR beta sequences at a false discovery rate of 0.05 in a later analysis. The classifier was reported to diagnose cytomegalovirus status with high specificity and sensitivity in both the original cohort and the validation cohort. The study gave a list of roughly 150 TCR beta chains associated with cytomegalovirus. According to a later genetic analysis, donors in an Asian-associated ancestry cluster had fewer N-insertions in productive TCRs than the roughly 670-donor mean. In a later analysis, HLA-associated TCR beta chains showed more clonal expansion and lower generation probabilities than non-associated chains that were equally common. The 87-base-pair reads could not distinguish some IMGT-functional V segments, including TRBV6-2 and TRBV6-3, so those segments were excluded. CMV serostatus was the only immune exposure information available for the cohort. A further reported finding was that TCR beta sequences accurately predicted the HLA-A and HLA-B alleles for most subjects in the first cohort. Strong co-occurrence of HLA alleles, especially DR and DQ, made assigning TCR associations to individual alleles difficult. V-gene and J-gene trimming of TCR beta chains was associated with a missense DCLRE1C variant in a later genetic analysis, and the association was replicated in an independent cohort. According to a later analysis, parvovirus B19, influenza, CMV and Epstein-Barr virus appeared linked to several top co-occurrence clusters. Linkage disequilibrium might explain the correlated functional status among segregating V segments, but an unknown experimental factor could not be excluded. The presence/absence analyses assumed that sequencing depth was roughly uniform across donors, and that assumption may not be true. While some public TCRs were present in many individuals, most TCR sequences turned up only very rarely across donors.

The cohort comprised 666 healthy bone marrow donors. All cohort members were sampled while nominally healthy, although unrecorded immune exposures were likely present. The donor was CMV seropositive and was included in the group of 250 to 300 seropositive cohort members. A peripheral blood sample was provided by each donor, and peripheral blood mononuclear cells were used for TCR beta sequencing. The Qiagen DNeasy Blood Extraction Kit was used to extract genomic DNA from the blood cell samples. Library preparation was by the immunoSEQ multiplex PCR assay. For the multiplex PCR, a mixture combining 60 forward primers for TCR Vbeta segments and 13 reverse primers for TCR Jbeta segments was used. The CDR3 region of rearranged TCR beta genes was amplified from genomic DNA with a multiplex PCR assay. Amplified TCR beta libraries were sequenced as 87-base-pair reads on the Illumina HiSeq System. On the study's bioinformatics: A later analysis tallied around 80 million unique TCR beta chains across the 600 to 700 repertoires, and around 10 million of those chains were shared by two or more donors. A nearest-neighbor algorithm error-corrected the raw reads and collapsed the reads into unique sequences, merging closely related sequences to remove PCR and sequencing errors. CDR3 sequences were aligned to IMGT reference sequences to assign V, D and J gene segments. For a sequence to be retained, a match of at least six nucleotides to both a V gene segment and a J gene segment was required. Rearrangements were called productive when the CDR3 lacked stop codons and stayed in frame with V and J; all others were non-productive. CDR3 was defined according to IMGT convention as the region running from the second conserved V-encoded cysteine to the conserved J-encoded phenylalanine. Sequences without an unambiguous match to a single V gene segment were excluded from the earlier analysis of several hundred of the donors. In an earlier analysis of a few hundred of the donors, V segments were called functional above 56.7% productive rearrangements and were called segregating when the between-donor standard deviation exceeded 5%. To diagnose cytomegalovirus status from the catalog of TCR beta chain sequences, a statistical classification framework was built. In a later analysis, TCR nucleotide sequences were compared against IMGT/GENE-DB human TR gene sequences so that V and J genes could be assigned. A later analysis assigned CDR3 sequences and most-parsimonious VDJ recombination scenarios with the TCRdist pipeline. In a later analysis, every TCR beta chain was defined by the combination of its CDR3 amino acid sequence and its V-gene family, and reads without a unique V-gene family were dropped. To address suspected cross-contamination and a sequencing artifact, a later analysis removed 592 highly shared, low-generation-probability nucleotide sequences. For each public chain, a later analysis derived a clonal expansion index from normalized ranks of inferred template counts within each repertoire. A later analysis computed generation probabilities with a VDJ recombination model fitted to out-of-frame rearrangements, and checked the results against IGoR. A later analysis scored TCR-TCR, TCR-HLA and TCR-CMV co-occurrence with hypergeometric tests, applying a repertoire-size bias correction to TCR pairs. False discovery rates were estimated in a later analysis by permuting HLA or CMV assignments 20 times. In a later analysis, co-occurring TCRs were grouped using DBSCAN, and TCRdist sequence similarity was added for clustering within HLA-allele-positive subsets. Repertoires with fewer than 30,000 or more than 120,000 public chains were left out of co-occurrence clustering, as were several repertoires with anomalous nucleotide sharing. Drawn from immuneACCESS, this table holds only the in-frame rearrangements with V and J called that TCRdb kept. Clones are partly lost; checked studies trace under half to an unresolved V gene and leave the rest unexplained. The DNA was the basis for D and trimming; V, J and clone size are from that table. The sample table shows 130,000 to 150,000 clones, and about four fifths are seen once. Of the sample, more than 4% is held by the ten largest clones.

This clone has only one observation. It lacks a known antigen. No base quality values were provided; no much bigger clone lies one nucleotide off. Unmatched junction bases come to 2, with V trimmed by 2 bases and J by 10 bases. Taken from the germline V gene (reference sequence), the CDR1 and CDR2 loops are SEHNR and FQNEAQ. The CDR3 runs 12 amino acids, cysteine and phenylalanine included. Solely the CDR3 DNA is kept, with 36 bases framed from the first base. The V gene is TRBV7-9 and the J gene is TRBJ2-1, with TRBD1 matching 7 junction bases. Sequencing input: PBMCs. This TCR was sampled from a man aged 40-50 years in good health and CMV-seropositive. The sequenced DNA: TGTGCCAGCAGCTTACAGGGACAGGAGCAGTTCTTC. Its translation is CASSLQGQEQFF.